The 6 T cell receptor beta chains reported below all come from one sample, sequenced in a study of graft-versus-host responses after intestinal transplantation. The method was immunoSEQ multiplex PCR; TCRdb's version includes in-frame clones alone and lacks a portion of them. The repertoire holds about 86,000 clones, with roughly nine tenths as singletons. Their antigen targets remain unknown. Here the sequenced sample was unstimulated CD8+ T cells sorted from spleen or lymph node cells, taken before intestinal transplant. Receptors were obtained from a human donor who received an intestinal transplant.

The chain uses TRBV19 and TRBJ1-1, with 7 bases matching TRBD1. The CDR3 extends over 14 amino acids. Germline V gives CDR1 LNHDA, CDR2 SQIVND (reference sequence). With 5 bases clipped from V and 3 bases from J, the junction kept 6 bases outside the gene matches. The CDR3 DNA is TGTGCCAGTAGTTCAGGGGGGAGCGACACTGAAGCTTTCTTT. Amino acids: CASSSGGSDTEAFF. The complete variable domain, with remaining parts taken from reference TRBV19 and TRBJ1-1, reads DGGITQSPKYLFRKEGQNVTLSCEQNLNHDAMYWYRQDPGQGLRLIYYSQIVNDFQKGDIAEGYSVSREKKESFPLTVTSAQKNPTAFYLCASSSGGSDTEAFFGQGTRLTVV.

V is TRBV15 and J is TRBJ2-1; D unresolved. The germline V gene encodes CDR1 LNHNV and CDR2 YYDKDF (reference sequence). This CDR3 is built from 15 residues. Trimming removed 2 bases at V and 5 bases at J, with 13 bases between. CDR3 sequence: CATSRSQDTDNEQFF. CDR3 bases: TGTGCCACCAGCAGAAGCCAGGATACCGACAATGAGCAGTTCTTC.

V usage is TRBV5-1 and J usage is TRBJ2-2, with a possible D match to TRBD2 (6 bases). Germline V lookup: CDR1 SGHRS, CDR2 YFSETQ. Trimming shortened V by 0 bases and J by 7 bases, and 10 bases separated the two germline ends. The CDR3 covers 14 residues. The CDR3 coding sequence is TGCGCCAGCAGCTTGGCTAGCGTGATCGGGGAGCTGTTTTTT. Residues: CASSLASVIGELFF.

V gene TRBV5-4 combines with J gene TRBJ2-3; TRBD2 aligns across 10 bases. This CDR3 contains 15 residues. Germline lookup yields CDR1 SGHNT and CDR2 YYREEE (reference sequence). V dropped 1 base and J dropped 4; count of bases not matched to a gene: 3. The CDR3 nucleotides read TGTGCCAGCAGCTTGCGAGCGGGGGGGCCAGATACGCAGTATTTT. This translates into CASSLRAGGPDTQYF.

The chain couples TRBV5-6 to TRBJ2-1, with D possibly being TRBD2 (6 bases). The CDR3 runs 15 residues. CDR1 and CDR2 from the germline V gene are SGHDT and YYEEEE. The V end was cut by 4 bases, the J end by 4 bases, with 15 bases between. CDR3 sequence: CASSKAGSPYNEQFF. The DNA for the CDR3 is TGTGCCAGCAGCAAGGCGGGGTCCCCTTACAATGAGCAGTTCTTC.

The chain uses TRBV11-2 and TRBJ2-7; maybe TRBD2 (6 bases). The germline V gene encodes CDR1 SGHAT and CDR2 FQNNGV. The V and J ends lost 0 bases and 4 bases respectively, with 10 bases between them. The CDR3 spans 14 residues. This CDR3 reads CASSLDRGSYEQYF. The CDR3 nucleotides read TGTGCCAGCAGCTTAGATCGGGGGTCTTACGAGCAGTACTTC.